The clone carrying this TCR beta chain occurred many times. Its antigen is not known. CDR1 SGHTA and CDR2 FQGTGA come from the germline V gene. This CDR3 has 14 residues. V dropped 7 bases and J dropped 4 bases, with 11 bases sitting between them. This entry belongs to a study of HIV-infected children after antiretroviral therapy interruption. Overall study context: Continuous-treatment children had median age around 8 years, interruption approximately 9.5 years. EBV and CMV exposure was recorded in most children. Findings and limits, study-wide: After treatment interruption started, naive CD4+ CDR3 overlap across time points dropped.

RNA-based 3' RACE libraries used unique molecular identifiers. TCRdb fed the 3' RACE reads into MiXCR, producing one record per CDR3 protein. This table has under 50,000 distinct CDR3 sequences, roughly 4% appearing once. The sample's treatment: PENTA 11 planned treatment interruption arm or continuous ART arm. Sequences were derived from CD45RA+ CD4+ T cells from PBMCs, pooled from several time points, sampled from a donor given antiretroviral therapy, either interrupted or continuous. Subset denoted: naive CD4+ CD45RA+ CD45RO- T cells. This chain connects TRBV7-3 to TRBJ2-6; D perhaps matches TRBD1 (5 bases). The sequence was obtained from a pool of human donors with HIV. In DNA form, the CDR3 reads TGTGCCAGCACCCCACAGGCCGGGGCCAACGTCCTGACTTTC. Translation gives CASTPQAGANVLTF.